This T cell receptor beta chain was observed in a study of immune evolution from preneoplasia to lung adenocarcinoma. This table comes from immunoSEQ multiplex PCR, and its TCRdb copy is limited to in-frame clones, with some not included. Among 9,500 or so clones, about four fifths were seen once, and the ten largest hold 4% to 5.5%. Sequences were obtained from FFPE minimally invasive lung adenocarcinoma tissue. The receptor was isolated from a person aged 70 to 79 with lung adenocarcinoma.

CDR3 protein: CASSPGQADGYTF. CDR3 nucleotide sequence: TGTGCCAGCAGCCCGGGACAGGCCGATGGCTACACCTTC. J is TRBJ1-2 and V is TRBV11-2; 8 nucleotides agree with TRBD1. The CDR3 has 13 amino acids. Germline CDR1 SGHAT, CDR2 FQNNGV. The ends lost 5 bases at V and 6 bases at J; junction bases unmatched: 5.